This is a list of T cell receptor beta chains from one sample in a study of OX40 agonist ivuxolimab in advanced cancers. The table came from immunoSEQ multiplex PCR; TCRdb's copy has only in-frame clones and leaves some out. This table holds 80,000 or so clones, more than 90% found once. The specimen comprised CD4+ or CD8+ T cells sorted from blood, sampled in a trial of the OX40 agonist ivuxolimab. The receptors originated from an adult with an advanced solid tumor such as melanoma, head and neck, liver or kidney cancer. CDR3s include the opening cysteine and the closing phenylalanine or tryptophan. D genes are given only for firm matches.

TRBD1 | TRBJ2-5 | TRBV2 | CAGKRGTGEGETQYF
. | TRBJ2-5 | TRBV12-5 | CATSDVWETQYF
TRBD2 | TRBJ2-2 | TRBV18 | CASSPPTSGTWGELFF
. | TRBJ2-3 | TRBV20-1 | CSASPADTQYF
. | TRBJ1-2 | TRBV19 | CASSPGEFGYTF
. | TRBJ1-1 | TRBV14 | CASSQNIGWSTEAFF
TRBD1 | TRBJ2-2 | TRBV7-3 | CASSHTGTGGLGELFF
TRBD2 | TRBJ2-1 | TRBV4-1 | CASSQEAGVVGEQFF
. | TRBJ2-6 | TRBV2 | CASSVSFSGANVLTF
. | TRBJ2-3 | TRBV5-4 | CASSLDLASTDTQYF
TRBD2 | TRBJ2-3 | TRBV5-1 | CASSPRGLETDTQYF
TRBD1 | TRBJ2-1 | TRBV6-1 | CASSGTGAYNEQFF
TRBD1 | TRBJ1-3 | TRBV7-8 | CASSPRTGSGNTIYF
TRBD1 | TRBJ1-3 | TRBV6-1 | CASSELTGSGNTIYF
. | TRBJ2-7 | TRBV13 | CASSRTRRRGSYEQYF
TRBD1 | TRBJ2-5 | TRBV7-9 | CASSLTGIETQYF
TRBD2 | TRBJ2-2 | TRBV4-1 | CASSQEASGGVGELFF
. | TRBJ1-3 | TRBV5-1 | CASSLFGRAYSGNTIYF
. | TRBJ2-2 | TRBV29-1 | CSVEGPPGELFF
. | TRBJ1-5 | TRBV29-1 | CSVGQGNQPQHF
. | TRBJ2-4 | TRBV7-8 | CASSPTGGQGPAKNIQYF
. | TRBJ1-1 | TRBV2 | CASLNPSGGGTEAFF
TRBD2 | TRBJ2-1 | TRBV9 | CASSVAASGGSSYNEQFF